This record concerns one T cell receptor (beta chain) sequence. Recruits, aged about 18 to 95 years, lived in around 24 US areas. The study recruited exposed participants who had met a COVID-19 case within 2 weeks before entry. Clones were sequenced by immunoSEQ multiplex PCR, and TCRdb holds only the in-frame ones, with some missing. The sample carries around 200,000 clones, approximately 86% recorded once. This specimen comes from a study of blood T cell repertoires in COVID-19. Across the whole study: Nucleic acid was either cDNA or gDNA, and it came from T cells, B-cell-depleted T cells, or PBMCs.

V was clipped by 6 bases and J by 0 bases, with 6 bases between them. The CDR3 spans 13 residues. Per the germline V gene, CDR1 is MNHEY and CDR2 is SVGAGI. The TCR sequence derives from a woman younger than 45 who had been exposed to COVID-19. This chain uses TRBV6-5 with TRBJ1-5, with D possibly TRBD1 on 5 matching bases. Source material: PBMCs or T cells enriched from blood (not recorded which). CDR3 sequence: CASRDNSNQPQHF. The CDR3 DNA reads as TGTGCCAGCAGGGACAATAGCAATCAGCCCCAGCATTTT.